These 27 T cell receptor beta chains originate from one sample sequenced in a study of blood T cell repertoires in COVID-19. The data were produced by immunoSEQ multiplex PCR, yet TCRdb's version contains in-frame clones alone and is incomplete. The data contain around 320,000 clones, roughly 90% of them singletons. Sequencing was carried out using peripheral blood. The receptors stem from a woman in her twenties or thirties with COVID-19, enrolled during active disease.

The chain is built from TRBV4-1 and TRBJ2-7; weak D call: TRBD1 (6 bases). Trimming pared 1 base from V and 5 bases from J, leaving 12 bases between. The germline V gene has CDR1 MGHRA and CDR2 YSYEKL. The CDR3 spans 14 residues. The CDR3 region has the DNA TGCGCCAGCAGCCAAGTGGGGGCGAGGAACGAGCAGTACTTC. Translation gives CASSQVGARNEQYF.

As to this clone: A much larger clone lies one base from this, so it may be a read error. The rearrangement joins TRBV27 to TRBJ1-5; no clear D gene. This CDR3 has 12 amino acids. The V end was cut by 4 bases, the J end by 4 bases, with 5 bases between. CDR1 MNHEY and CDR2 SMNVEV come from the germline V gene (reference sequence). As DNA, the CDR3 is TGTGCCAGCAGTTCCCCGAATCAGCCCCAGCATTTT. This gives the protein CASSSPNQPQHF.

In this sample, this clone turned up once. The J gene is TRBJ1-3, the V gene TRBV27; 7 nucleotides agree with TRBD1. This CDR3 contains 16 residues. V shed 5 bases, J shed 1 base, and the junction held 8 bases outside the gene matches. The germline V gene encodes CDR1 MNHEY and CDR2 SMNVEV (reference sequence). CDR3 protein: CASSEDRVGSGNTIYF. DNA for the CDR3: TGTGCCAGCAGTGAAGACAGGGTCGGGTCTGGAAACACCATATATTTT.

The chain links TRBV5-4 to TRBJ2-3; TRBD2 agrees at 7 bases. The germline CDR1 and CDR2 sequences are SGHNT and YYREEE (reference sequence). After removal of 2 bases from V and 6 bases from J, the junction contained 6 bases not matched to a gene. This CDR3 has 14 amino acids. The DNA of the CDR3 is TGTGCCAGCAGCTTACGTTCCGGGGGGGATACGCAGTATTTT. Amino acids: CASSLRSGGDTQYF.

J is TRBJ2-2 and V is TRBV27, with a tentative D call TRBD1 (6 bases). The CDR3 consists of 15 residues. From germline, CDR1 is MNHEY and CDR2 SMNVEV (reference sequence). V was cut by 5 bases and J by 5 bases, with 15 bases left in between. CDR3: CASSRSGTQTGELFF. The CDR3 DNA reads as TGTGCCAGCAGTCGCTCCGGGACACAGACCGGGGAGCTGTTTTTT.

The rearrangement joins TRBV2 to TRBJ2-3, with 9 bases matching TRBD2. Germline V gene sequence: CDR1 SNHLY, CDR2 FYNNEI. The CDR3 runs 16 residues. The V gene end was trimmed by 5 bases and the J gene end by 1 base; junction bases not matched to a gene: 7. The CDR3 nucleotides are TGTGCCAGCAGTCCTTTTTTAGCGGGGGGCACAGATACGCAGTATTTT. Residues: CASSPFLAGGTDTQYF.

The chain links TRBV2 to TRBJ2-5; tentatively, D is TRBD2 (6 bases). Germline V gives CDR1 SNHLY, CDR2 FYNNEI. Trimming took off 1 base at V and 2 bases at J, with 11 bases between the two ends. The CDR3 extends over 15 amino acids. Here the CDR3 reads CASSEVRGIQETQYF. The CDR3 DNA follows: TGTGCCAGCAGTGAAGTGCGCGGGATTCAAGAGACCCAGTACTTC.

The chain combines TRBV27 with TRBJ2-7, with 8 nucleotides matching TRBD1. Trimming took 8 bases from V and 5 from J; bases not matched to a gene: 8. Germline V gene lookup returns CDR1 MNHEY and CDR2 SMNVEV (reference sequence). The CDR3 spans 13 residues. The CDR3 here is CASAPRTGNEQYF. CDR3 DNA: TGTGCCAGCGCACCGCGGACAGGGAACGAGCAGTACTTC.

This sequence joins TRBV5-6 and TRBJ2-3; D may be TRBD2 (6 bases). CDR3 length: 15 residues. Germline CDR1 SGHDT, CDR2 YYEEEE. Trimming took 3 bases from V and 1 from J, leaving 12 bases between them. CDR3 sequence: CASSYSSGRTDTQYF. The CDR3 DNA is TGTGCCAGCAGCTACAGTAGCGGACGCACAGATACGCAGTATTTT.

This chain links TRBV4-1 with TRBJ1-1; D ambiguous. This CDR3 contains 13 residues. Germline lookup yields CDR1 MGHRA and CDR2 YSYEKL. V was trimmed by 4 bases and J by 0 bases, leaving 6 bases between them. The CDR3 is CASSPPLNTEAFF. Here the CDR3 DNA reads TGCGCCAGCAGCCCCCCATTGAACACTGAAGCTTTCTTT.

This rearrangement joins TRBV28 to TRBJ1-5, with D uncertain. Deletions cut 4 bases from V and 0 bases from J, with 10 bases between. This CDR3 has 15 residues. Germline V gene sequence: CDR1 MDHEN, CDR2 SYDVKM. This chain's CDR3 is CASSSAKYSNQPQHF. Here the CDR3 DNA reads TGTGCCAGCAGTTCAGCGAAATATAGCAATCAGCCCCAGCATTTT.

The chain is built from TRBV11-2 and TRBJ1-3; TRBD1 is a possible D gene (5 bases). This CDR3 is 15 amino acids long. V shed 3 bases and J shed 2 bases, with 11 bases lying between them. The V gene's germline CDR1 is SGHAT and CDR2 FQNNGV. Here the CDR3 reads CASSFARVTGNTIYF. CDR3 nucleotide sequence: TGTGCCAGCAGCTTCGCCAGGGTAACTGGAAACACCATATATTTT.

The chain uses TRBV6-5 and TRBJ1-1, with D possibly being TRBD1 (5 bases). There are 14 residues in the CDR3. Trimming cost V 11 bases and J 4 bases, with 20 bases left between them. The germline V gene encodes CDR1 MNHEY and CDR2 SVGAGI. The CDR3 DNA reads TGTGCCGGAAGAAGATTAGGGGTGGGCACTGAAGCTTTCTTT. Translating it yields CAGRRLGVGTEAFF.

CDR3 residues: CASSQTVLNQGGYTF. The CDR3 DNA sequence: TGCGCCAGCAGCCAAACAGTTCTTAATCAGGGGGGCTACACCTTC. This chain uses TRBV4-1 with TRBJ1-2; a weak D match, TRBD1 (6 bases). The CDR3 extends over 15 amino acids. The germline V gene encodes CDR1 MGHRA and CDR2 YSYEKL. Trimming pared 2 bases from V and 8 bases from J, leaving 18 bases between.

The chain employs TRBV5-1 and TRBJ2-3, with unresolved D. The CDR3 runs 14 residues. The V end was cut by 4 bases, the J end by 1 base, with 10 bases between. Per germline, CDR1 SGHRS and CDR2 YFSETQ. The CDR3 loop is CASSLPSGTDTQYF. The DNA for the CDR3 is TGCGCCAGCAGCCTACCCTCGGGCACAGATACGCAGTATTTT.

The table lists this clone with a few counts. CDR3 coding DNA: TGTGCCAGCAGTTGGAGGGCTGCTAGCACAGATACGCAGTATTTT. It translates to CASSWRAASTDTQYF. The chain couples TRBV27 to TRBJ2-3, with D maybe TRBD2 (6 bases). The germline CDR1 and CDR2 sequences are MNHEY and SMNVEV (reference sequence). The CDR3 totals 15 residues. V lost 4 bases and J lost 0, with 11 bases in between.

The chain couples TRBV19 to TRBJ2-7; D is possibly TRBD1 (5 bases). The CDR3 extends over 13 amino acids. CDR1 is LNHDA, CDR2 SQIVND, per germline (reference sequence). This CDR3 is CGAKGATTYEQYF. The CDR3, as DNA: TGTGGCGCGAAAGGGGCGACGACCTACGAGCAGTACTTC.

This clone appeared once. This chain links TRBV11-2 with TRBJ2-2; D may be TRBD1 (6 bases). CDR1 and CDR2 from the germline V gene are SGHAT and FQNNGV. The V gene lost 1 base and the J gene lost 8 bases, with 23 bases spanning the gap. The CDR3 totals 18 residues. CDR3 protein: CASSLGVNLGQGRGELFF. In DNA, the CDR3 is TGTGCCAGCAGCTTAGGGGTCAACTTGGGACAAGGAAGAGGGGAGCTGTTTTTT.

V is TRBV5-1 and J is TRBJ2-5, with 8 nucleotides matching TRBD2. CDR1 and CDR2 from the germline V gene are SGHRS and YFSETQ. Trimming removed 4 bases from V and 4 bases from J; junction bases left unmatched: 6. The CDR3 loop spans 14 amino acids. This chain's CDR3 is CASSPGGPRETQYF. In DNA form, the CDR3 reads TGCGCCAGCAGCCCGGGGGGGCCGCGAGAGACCCAGTACTTC. Full variable domain (outside the CDR3, taken from reference TRBV5-1 and TRBJ2-5): KAGVTQTPRYLIKTRGQQVTLSCSPISGHRSVSWYQQTPGQGLQFLFEYFSETQRNKGNFPGRFSGRQFSNSRSEMNVSTLELGDSALYLCASSPGGPRETQYFGPGTRLLVL.

The V call is TRBV5-1, the J call TRBJ2-7; D not resolved. This CDR3 spans 15 amino acids. Germline V gene data show CDR1 as SGHRS and CDR2 as YFSETQ. The V gene lost 0 bases and the J gene lost 4 bases, with 14 bases spanning the gap. DNA for the CDR3: TGCGCCAGCAGCTTGGAAGGATCAACGGGTTACGAGCAGTACTTC. Translated: CASSLEGSTGYEQYF.

The chain combines TRBV5-8 with TRBJ1-1; weak D call: TRBD1 (5 bases). CDR1 SGHTS and CDR2 YDEGEE come from the germline V gene. Trimming took off 4 bases at V and 6 bases at J, with 13 bases between the two ends. This CDR3 spans 13 amino acids. The CDR3 DNA is TGTGCCAGCAGCCACTGGCAGGGCCCTGAAGCTTTCTTT. Translated: CASSHWQGPEAFF.

This clone is a singleton in its sample. The V and J genes are TRBV10-3 and TRBJ2-1; 12 positions match TRBD2. V trimming: 3 bases; J trimming: 10 bases; junction bases outside the gene matches: 7. This CDR3 region has 15 residues. The germline CDR1 and CDR2 sequences are ENHRY and SYGVKD. CDR3 sequence reads: CAISELAGGEPEQFF. DNA of the CDR3: TGTGCCATCAGTGAACTAGCGGGGGGCGAGCCAGAGCAGTTCTTC.

CDR3 bases: TGTGCCAGCAGTTACGATACAGGGAGGGCCTATGGCTACACCTTC. Translation: CASSYDTGRAYGYTF. This chain uses TRBV6-5 with TRBJ1-2; D possibly corresponds to TRBD1 (6 bases). In germline, CDR1 is MNHEY, CDR2 SVGAGI. This CDR3 has 15 residues. V shed 2 bases and J shed 4 bases, with 14 bases lying between them.

This chain links TRBV13 with TRBJ1-2; TRBD1 matches at 10 bases. The J segment lost 7 bases and the V segment lost 5 bases, leaving 7 bases of the junction unmatched. The CDR3 length is 14 residues. Germline CDR1 reads PRHDT; CDR2 reads FYEKMQ (reference sequence). CDR3 in DNA: TGTGCCAGCAGCGCCCTGACAGGGGGCGTTGGCTACACCTTC. This sequence encodes CASSALTGGVGYTF. The full variable domain, its missing parts supplied by reference TRBV13 and TRBJ1-2, is AAGVIQSPRHLIKEKRETATLKCYPIPRHDTVYWYQQGPGQDPQFLISFYEKMQSDKGSIPDRFSAQQFSDYHSELNMSSLELGDSALYFCASSALTGGVGYTFGSGTRLTVV.

The CDR3 loop is CASSFRGKTEAFF. CDR3 sequence (DNA): TGTGCCAGCAGTTTTAGGGGGAAGACTGAAGCTTTCTTT. The chain has TRBV28 and TRBJ1-1, with a possible D match to TRBD1 (6 bases). V dropped 3 bases and J dropped 5 bases, with 10 bases sitting between them. The CDR3 has 13 amino acids. The germline V gene has CDR1 MDHEN and CDR2 SYDVKM.

The chain joins TRBV11-2 to TRBJ1-2; maybe TRBD1 (5 bases). The CDR3 length is 14 residues. From germline, CDR1 is SGHAT and CDR2 FQNNGV. The V gene lost 3 bases and the J gene lost 5 bases, with 13 bases spanning the gap. The CDR3, as DNA: TGTGCCAGCAGCTTCATTCAGGGCCGGTATGGCTACACCTTC. It is translated as CASSFIQGRYGYTF.

In its sample, this clone was seen once. The chain uses TRBV5-1 and TRBJ2-3, with 11 nucleotides matching TRBD2. CDR3 size: 15 residues. CDR1 SGHRS and CDR2 YFSETQ come from the germline V gene. V shed 7 bases, J shed 0 bases, and the junction held 4 bases outside the gene matches. CDR3 nucleotides: TGCGCCAGCGGTTGGACTAGCGGGAGCACAGATACGCAGTATTTT. It encodes CASGWTSGSTDTQYF. Variable domain in full (rest from reference TRBV5-1 and TRBJ2-3): KAGVTQTPRYLIKTRGQQVTLSCSPISGHRSVSWYQQTPGQGLQFLFEYFSETQRNKGNFPGRFSGRQFSNSRSEMNVSTLELGDSALYLCASGWTSGSTDTQYFGPGTRLTVL.